This T cell receptor beta chain derives from a study of shared clonotypes between healthy human individuals. Study conclusions and caveats: Compared with clonotypes that all four donors shared, non-shared clonotypes had lower generation probabilities.

Measured with immunoSEQ multiplex PCR; TCRdb has only the in-frame clones, and not every one. The repertoire consists of about 2.2 million clones, with roughly 95% occurring once and the leading ten covering around 1.7%. As to this clone: As yet, its antigen is unknown.

The trim removed 3 bases at V and 7 bases at J, leaving 4 bases unmatched. This CDR3 has 14 residues. The germline gives CDR1 LGHNA, CDR2 YSLEER. CD45RO-negative, CCR7-selected cells formed the naive CD8 fraction, which excluded terminally differentiated effector memory CD45RA+ cells. Donors were healthy HIV-negative adults without recent acute infections or vaccinations. The TCR comes from a man aged 18 to 29 in good health. Some clones in this sample may be carry-over from other donors' samples. The chain is built from TRBV4-3 and TRBJ2-2; 8 bases are shared with TRBD2. The material sequenced was naive CD8+ T cells from PBMCs. CDR3 in DNA: TGCGCCAGCAGCCACCTCAGCGGGGGCGGGGAGCTGTTTTTT. Encoded protein: CASSHLSGGGELFF.